This T cell receptor (beta chain) was documented in a study of T cells after posttransplantation cyclophosphamide (TCRdb year 2016). The study in broad terms: Using TRB sequencing, the study followed how the T cell repertoire reconstituted after myeloablative bone marrow transplantation in which posttransplantation cyclophosphamide served as GVHD prophylaxis. TRB sequencing was also done on up to about 3 additional blood samples from 2 to 5.2 years after transplant in 3 patients, and on pretransplant blood from 4 patients. Public TRB sequences were queried against a database of over 3,500 sequences associated with responses to pathogens, tumor antigens, self-antigens and alloantigens. Blood from all 35 or so PTCy patients who had 1-year posttransplant specimens underwent TRB sequencing. Antigen receptor sequencing was done on samples from some 34 PTCy-treated patients and from approximately 17 related bone marrow donors of those patients. Because TRA and TRB clonality correlated tightly in roughly ten samples, later TCR analyses were limited to TRB. The full study reports these points: The TRB repertoires of T cells infiltrating skin or the GI tract showed only limited overlap with the TRB repertoires found in blood. At 1-2 months, donor-recipient similarity was low but rose over the first year, and the later blood repertoires were often dominated by donor CD8+ memory clones. Across approximately 41 patients, TRB clonality was highly associated with recipient CMV seropositivity and CMV reactivation, and PTCy diversity was similar to diversity in CNI/methotrexate controls.

Only one count was recorded for this clone. Its binding antigen is unknown. Nothing much larger sits one base from this clone, and base qualities are not available. Viable CD3+CD4+ or CD3+CD8+ cells that were CCR7+CD45RA+CD45RO-CD95-CD27+CD28+ were defined as naive T cells. Peripheral blood samples were provided by related bone marrow donors on the day of marrow donation. Peripheral blood and bone marrow mononuclear cells were isolated by Ficoll-Hypaque density centrifugation and were cryopreserved. CD4+ and CD8+ T cells, including naive and memory subsets, were sorted by FACS using a FACSAria II. CDR1 and CDR2, looked up from the germline V gene (reference sequence), are GTSNPN and SVGIG. At the junction V is shortened by 4 bases and J by 0 bases, with 10 bases in between. From cysteine to phenylalanine, the CDR3 is 15 amino acids long. This entry keeps only the CDR3 DNA: 45 bases, framed from base 1.

Genomic DNA was the input for TRB sequencing, which was run either with the immunoSEQ assay at survey resolution or with the hsTCRB kit. The paper's processing steps were these. Initial read processing used immunoSEQ software, and repertoire analyses used the LymphoSeq R package. For each TRB dataset, clonality was calculated as 1 minus normalized Shannon entropy, and the Gini coefficient was computed as well. Phenotypes of unsorted samples were inferred by mapping TRB sequences from sorted subsets of the recipient or donor onto the same recipient's unsorted samples. Held by TCRdb, this immuneACCESS table contains in-frame sequences only and omits some clones. Under half of the omission traces to an unresolved V gene where checked; the cause of the rest is unknown. V and J calls and clone size are copied from that table; D and trimming were computed from the DNA. This sample gives more than 30,000 clones in total; about nine tenths of them show up just once. The top ten clonotypes cover over 0.2% of the sample.

Here the chain combines TRBV30 and TRBJ1-6, with no confident D gene call. Sequences were obtained from naive CD4+ T cells sorted from PBMCs. This clonotype was sampled from a woman aged 60 to 75 in good health, CMV-negative, and a related stem cell transplant donor. The nucleotides read TGTGCCTGGAAGGAAGGGAGCTCCTATAATTCACCCCTCCACTTT. The translation is CAWKEGSSYNSPLHF.